The 4 T cell receptor beta chains reported below all come from one sample, sequenced in a study of T cells after yellow fever vaccination. TCRdb fed the 5' RACE reads into MiXCR, producing one record per CDR3 protein. The table has 30,000 to 35,000 distinct CDR3 sequences, approximately 6.6% seen once; the top ten hold around a fifth. The input for sequencing was PBMCs, either bulk or a sorted T-cell subset (CD4+, CD8+, memory, or dextramer-sorted; not recorded which), taken on the day of the first yellow fever vaccination. The source is a man younger than 35 who received the YFV17D yellow fever vaccine.

This clonotype was observed at least ten times. V and J are TRBV12-3 or TRBV12-4 and TRBJ2-2, with D unresolved. Trimming removed 6 bases from V and 5 bases from J, with 7 bases in between. This CDR3 spans 12 amino acids. As DNA, the CDR3 is TGTGCCAGCAGCCCATATACCGGGGAGCTGTTTTTT. Amino acids: CASSPYTGELFF.

In this sample, this clonotype turned up many times. V gene TRBV20-1 combines with J gene TRBJ2-7; weak D call: TRBD2 (6 bases). CDR3 length: 14 residues. Germline values: CDR1 DFQATT, CDR2 SNEGSKA (reference sequence). The V gene lost 6 bases and the J gene lost 2 bases, with 17 bases spanning the gap. The CDR3 region has the DNA TGCAGTGCCCCGGGACTCCACAACCCCTACGAGCAGTACTTC. Amino acids: CSAPGLHNPYEQYF.

This clonotype is labeled medium-sized. The gene calls are TRBV4-1 and TRBJ2-1, with TRBD2 identical over 11 bases. Germline assignment: CDR1 MGHRA and CDR2 YSYEKL. The V segment lost 4 bases and the J segment 7 bases; nucleotides outside the gene matches: 12. The length of the CDR3 is 17 residues. The CDR3, as DNA: TGCGCCAGCAGCCGAGGGGGACTAGCGGCCCTAGGTAATGAGCAGTTCTTC. Amino acids: CASSRGGLAALGNEQFF.

This clonotype was counted many times. The CDR3 protein is CASSSTDLGYTF. CDR3 coding DNA: TGTGCCAGCAGCTCTACGGACCTTGGCTACACCTTC. The genes are TRBV7-9 and TRBJ1-2; D call uncertain. Looked up from germline, CDR1 is SEHNR and CDR2 is FQNEAQ (reference sequence). The CDR3 covers 12 residues. V was cut by 4 bases and J by 7 bases, with 10 bases left in between. Filled out from reference TRBV7-9 and TRBJ1-2, the complete variable domain reads DTGVSQNPRHKITKRGQNVTFRCDPISEHNRLYWYRQTLGQGPEFLTYFQNEAQLEKSRLLSDRFSAERPKGSFSTLEIQRTEQGDSAMYLCASSSTDLGYTFGSGTRLTVV.